Below are 12 T cell receptor beta chains sequenced from a single sample in a study of multiple sclerosis patients with progressive multifocal leukoencephalopathy. Time point in this sample: before natalizumab initiation. The table came from immunoSEQ multiplex PCR; TCRdb's copy has only in-frame clones and leaves some out. The sample shows more than 25,000 clones, approximately 90% of them seen only once. Sequencing input: PBMCs. These receptors all come from a human donor with multiple sclerosis.

The V call is TRBV28, the J call TRBJ2-1; D possibly corresponds to TRBD2 (5 bases). This CDR3 spans 14 amino acids. CDR1 and CDR2 from the germline V gene are MDHEN and SYDVKM. Trimming removed 6 bases at V and 5 bases at J, with 14 bases between. Here the CDR3 reads CASSERAGDNEQFF. DNA of the CDR3: TGTGCCAGCAGCGAGAGGGCCGGAGACAATGAGCAGTTCTTC.

The gene calls are TRBV28 and TRBJ2-1, with a possible D match to TRBD2 (6 bases). The germline gives CDR1 MDHEN, CDR2 SYDVKM. V lost 7 bases to trimming and J lost 7 bases, with 14 bases between them. The CDR3 sequence is 13 residues long. For the CDR3, the DNA is TGTGCCAGCAAGGAGGGCTTGAGGAATGAGCAGTTCTTC. Protein sequence: CASKEGLRNEQFF.

This chain uses TRBV7-2 with TRBJ1-1, with D perhaps TRBD1 (6 bases). V dropped 2 bases and J dropped 4 bases, with 8 bases sitting between them. Looked up from germline, CDR1 is SGHTA and CDR2 is FQGNSA. CDR3 length: 13 amino acids. The CDR3 region is CASSLSGATEAFF. CDR3 nucleotides: TGTGCCAGCAGCTTATCGGGGGCCACTGAAGCTTTCTTT.

The J gene is TRBJ2-3, the V gene TRBV7-2; D may match TRBD1 or TRBD2 (6 bases each). V gave up 5 bases and J gave up 7 bases, with 16 bases separating them. Germline CDR1 and CDR2: SGHTA and FQGNSA. CDR3 length: 14 amino acids. The chain's CDR3 is CASSPGATGYTQYF. The CDR3, as DNA: TGTGCCAGCAGCCCGGGGGCCACGGGGTATACGCAGTATTTT.

CDR3: CSVERTGLSYNEQFF. In DNA form, the CDR3 reads TGCAGCGTGGAGAGGACAGGGCTCTCCTACAATGAGCAGTTCTTC. This chain links TRBV29-1 with TRBJ2-1; 8 positions match TRBD1. V lost 6 bases and J lost 0; bases outside the gene matches: 7. The CDR3 is 15 residues long. Germline assignment: CDR1 SQVTM and CDR2 ANQGSEA.

The chain links TRBV2 to TRBJ1-1; D remains unclear. The V gene lost 7 bases and the J gene lost 5 bases, with 14 bases spanning the gap. CDR3 size: 13 residues. CDR1 is SNHLY, CDR2 FYNNEI, per germline. CDR3 in DNA: TGTGCCAGCACTAGAGGCTTGAGGACTGAAGCTTTCTTT. Translation: CASTRGLRTEAFF.

The chain uses TRBV5-6 and TRBJ2-5; either TRBD1 or TRBD2 may fit D (5 bases each). V gave up 4 bases and J gave up 5 bases, with 15 bases separating them. CDR1 is SGHDT, CDR2 YYEEEE, per germline. This CDR3 comprises 14 residues. The CDR3 bases are TGTGCCAGCAGCCACGGGGCTATGTTGGAGACCCAGTACTTC. Its protein product is CASSHGAMLETQYF.

The rearrangement uses TRBV6-6 and TRBJ1-1; D gene uncertain. The germline V gene has CDR1 MNHNY and CDR2 SVGAGI (reference sequence). This CDR3 region has 13 residues. V lost 5 bases, J lost 3 bases, and 10 bases lay in between. CDR3 region: CASSLLQYTEAFF. The CDR3 region has the DNA TGTGCCAGCAGTCTCCTCCAGTACACTGAAGCTTTCTTT.

The CDR3 sequence is CASSAGAAYEQYF. CDR3 DNA: TGTGCCAGCAGTGCAGGGGCCGCCTACGAGCAGTACTTC. The rearrangement uses TRBV25-1 and TRBJ2-7; tentative D call: TRBD1 (6 bases). The CDR3 spans 13 residues. Looked up from germline, CDR1 is MGHDK and CDR2 is SYGVNS. Trimming left V 4 bases short and J 2 bases short, with 9 bases between.

V gene TRBV7-9 combines with J gene TRBJ2-5, with 9 bases aligning to TRBD2. With V trimmed by 5 bases and J by 0 bases, 13 bases remained unmatched. The germline gives CDR1 SEHNR, CDR2 FQNEAQ (reference sequence). The CDR3 covers 18 residues. The CDR3 bases are TGTGCCAGCAGCCGAAGGCCTAGCGGGGACCAGTACCAAGAGACCCAGTACTTC. It encodes CASSRRPSGDQYQETQYF.

This chain joins TRBV4-3 and TRBJ2-2; D ambiguous. Trimming removed 8 bases from V and 0 bases from J, with 10 bases in between. Germline values: CDR1 LGHNA, CDR2 YSLEER. The length of the CDR3 is 14 residues. CDR3 sequence reads: CASRTASNTGELFF. The CDR3 DNA reads as TGCGCCAGCCGGACCGCTTCGAACACCGGGGAGCTGTTTTTT.

V and J are TRBV18 and TRBJ1-5; D is uncertain. CDR1 and CDR2 (germline): KGHSH, LQKENI. Trimming left V 2 bases short and J 2 bases short, with 7 bases between. This CDR3 spans 14 amino acids. CDR3 amino acids: CASSPGEGNQPQHF. The DNA of the CDR3 is TGTGCCAGCTCACCAGGGGAGGGCAATCAGCCCCAGCATTTT.